These 4 T cell receptor beta chains originate from one sample sequenced in a study of blood T cell repertoires in COVID-19. TCRdb keeps only in-frame clones here, not all; method: immunoSEQ multiplex PCR. Found here are hundreds of thousands of clones, just over 85% of them singletons; the top ten hold 1.4%. Sequencing used peripheral blood. The receptors derive from a woman under 40 with active or convalescent COVID-19.

This clone was recorded once. The gene calls are TRBV6-1 and TRBJ2-7, with 11 nucleotides matching TRBD1. The CDR3 spans 14 residues. V was pared by 1 base and J by 6 bases, with 2 bases of the junction left unmatched. From germline, CDR1 is MNHNS and CDR2 SASEGT. CDR3 loop: CASSEGTGGSEQYF. Written as DNA, the CDR3 is TGTGCCAGCAGTGAAGGGACAGGGGGCAGCGAGCAGTACTTC.

The V gene is TRBV27, the J gene TRBJ1-2, with TRBD1 as a possible D gene (6 bases). Trimming shortened V by 6 bases and J by 5 bases, and 22 bases separated the two germline ends. Germline CDR1 is MNHEY and CDR2 is SMNVEV (reference sequence). The CDR3 has 16 residues. The CDR3 protein is CASSLKGGGNRYGYTF. CDR3 DNA: TGTGCCAGCAGCCTCAAGGGGGGAGGGAATCGGTATGGCTACACCTTC.

This chain joins TRBV6-1 and TRBJ2-1, with 8 bases identical to TRBD1. V was clipped by 1 base and J by 6 bases; unmatched bases: 14. The CDR3 covers 18 residues. Germline loops: CDR1 MNHNS, CDR2 SASEGT. Here the CDR3 DNA reads TGTGCCAGCAGTGAAGGGGTTTGGAGCAGGGGGCCCCCCAATGAGCAGTTCTTC. Its protein product is CASSEGVWSRGPPNEQFF.

This sequence joins TRBV19 and TRBJ1-1, with unresolved D. V was pared by 7 bases and J by 3 bases, with 12 bases between. The germline V gene has CDR1 LNHDA and CDR2 SQIVND (reference sequence). This CDR3 region has 13 residues. This CDR3 reads CASKPGGYTEAFF. CDR3 sequence (DNA): TGTGCCAGTAAACCAGGCGGGTACACTGAAGCTTTCTTT.